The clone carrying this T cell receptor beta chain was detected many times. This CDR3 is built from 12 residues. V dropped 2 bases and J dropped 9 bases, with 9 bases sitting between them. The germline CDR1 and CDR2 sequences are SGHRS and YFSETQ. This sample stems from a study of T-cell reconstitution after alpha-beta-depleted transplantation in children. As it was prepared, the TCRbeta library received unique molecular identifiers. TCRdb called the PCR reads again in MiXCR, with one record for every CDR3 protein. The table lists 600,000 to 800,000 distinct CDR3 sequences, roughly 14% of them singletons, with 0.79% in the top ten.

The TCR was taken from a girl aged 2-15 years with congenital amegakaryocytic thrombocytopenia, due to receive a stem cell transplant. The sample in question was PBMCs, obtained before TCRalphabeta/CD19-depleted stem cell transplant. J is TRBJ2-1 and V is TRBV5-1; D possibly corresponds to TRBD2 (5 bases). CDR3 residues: CASSFPGSEQFF. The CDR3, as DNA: TGCGCCAGCAGCTTTCCGGGGAGTGAGCAGTTCTTC.